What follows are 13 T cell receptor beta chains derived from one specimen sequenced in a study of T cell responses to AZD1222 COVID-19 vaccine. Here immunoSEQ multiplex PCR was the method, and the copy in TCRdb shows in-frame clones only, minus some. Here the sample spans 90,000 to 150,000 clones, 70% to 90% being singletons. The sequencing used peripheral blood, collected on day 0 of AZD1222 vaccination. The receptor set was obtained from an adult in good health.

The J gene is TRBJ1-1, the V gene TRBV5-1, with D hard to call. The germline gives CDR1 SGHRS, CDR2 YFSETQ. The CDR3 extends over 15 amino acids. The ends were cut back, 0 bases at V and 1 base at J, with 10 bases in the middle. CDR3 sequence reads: CASSLERIPNTEAFF. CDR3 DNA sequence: TGCGCCAGCAGCTTGGAAAGGATCCCGAACACTGAAGCTTTCTTT.

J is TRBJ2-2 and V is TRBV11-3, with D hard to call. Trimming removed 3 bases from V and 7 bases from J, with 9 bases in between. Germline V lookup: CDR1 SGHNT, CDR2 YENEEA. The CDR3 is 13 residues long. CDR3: CASSFVGIGELFF. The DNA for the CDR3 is TGTGCCAGCAGCTTTGTGGGGATCGGGGAGCTGTTTTTT. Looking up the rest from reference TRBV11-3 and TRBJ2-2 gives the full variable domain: EAGVVQSPRYKIIEKKQPVAFWCNPISGHNTLYWYLQNLGQGPELLIRYENEEAVDDSQLPKDRFSAERLKGVDSTLKIQPAELGDSAVYLCASSFVGIGELFFGEGSRLTVL.

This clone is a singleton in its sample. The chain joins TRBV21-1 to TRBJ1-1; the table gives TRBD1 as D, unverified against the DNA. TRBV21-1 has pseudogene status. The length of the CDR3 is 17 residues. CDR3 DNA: TGTGCCAGCAGCAGGGACACAATCCCGCGCAGGGACACTGAAGCTTTCTTT. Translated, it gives CASSRDTIPRRDTEAFF.

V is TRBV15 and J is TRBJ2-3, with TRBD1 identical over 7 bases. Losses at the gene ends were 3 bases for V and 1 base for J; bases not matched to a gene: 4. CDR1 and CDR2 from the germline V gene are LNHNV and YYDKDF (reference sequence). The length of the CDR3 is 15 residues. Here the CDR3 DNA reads TGTGCCACCAGCAGGAATGACAGGGGCACAGATACGCAGTATTTT. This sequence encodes CATSRNDRGTDTQYF.

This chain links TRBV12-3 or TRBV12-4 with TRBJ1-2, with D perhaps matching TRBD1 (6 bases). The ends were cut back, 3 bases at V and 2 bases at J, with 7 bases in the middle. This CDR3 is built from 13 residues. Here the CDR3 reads CASSFGQNYGYTF. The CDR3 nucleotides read TGTGCCAGCAGTTTTGGACAGAACTATGGCTACACCTTC.

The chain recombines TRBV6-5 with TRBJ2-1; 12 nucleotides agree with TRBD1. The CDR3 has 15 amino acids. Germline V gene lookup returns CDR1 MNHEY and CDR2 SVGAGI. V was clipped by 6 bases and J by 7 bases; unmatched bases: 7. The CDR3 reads CASSRGQGALNEQFF. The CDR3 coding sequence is TGTGCCAGCAGCCGGGGACAGGGGGCTTTGAATGAGCAGTTCTTC.

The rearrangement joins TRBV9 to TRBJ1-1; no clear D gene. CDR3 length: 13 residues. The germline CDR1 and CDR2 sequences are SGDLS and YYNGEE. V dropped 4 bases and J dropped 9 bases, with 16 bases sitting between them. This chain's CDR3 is CASSPEVGNQAFF. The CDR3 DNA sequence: TGTGCCAGCAGCCCCGAGGTGGGGAATCAAGCTTTCTTT.

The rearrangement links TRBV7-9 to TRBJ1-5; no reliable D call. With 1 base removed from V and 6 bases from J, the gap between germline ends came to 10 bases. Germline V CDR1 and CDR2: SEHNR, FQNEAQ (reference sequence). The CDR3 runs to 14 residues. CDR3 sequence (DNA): TGTGCCAGCAGCTTAGTACACCCAGGTCAGCCCCAGCATTTT. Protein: CASSLVHPGQPQHF.

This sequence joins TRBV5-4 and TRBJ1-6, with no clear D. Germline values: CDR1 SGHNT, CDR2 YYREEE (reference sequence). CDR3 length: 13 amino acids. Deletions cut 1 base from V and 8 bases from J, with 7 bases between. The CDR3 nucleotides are TGTGCCAGCAGCTTGCCCCAGGATTCACCCCTCCACTTT. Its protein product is CASSLPQDSPLHF.

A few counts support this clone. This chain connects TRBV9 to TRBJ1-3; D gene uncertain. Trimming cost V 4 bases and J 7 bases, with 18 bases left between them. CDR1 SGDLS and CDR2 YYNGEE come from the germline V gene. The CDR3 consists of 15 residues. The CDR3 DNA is TGTGCCAGCAGCCCCCACCCGGCAGCCGAGAACACCATATATTTT. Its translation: CASSPHPAAENTIYF.

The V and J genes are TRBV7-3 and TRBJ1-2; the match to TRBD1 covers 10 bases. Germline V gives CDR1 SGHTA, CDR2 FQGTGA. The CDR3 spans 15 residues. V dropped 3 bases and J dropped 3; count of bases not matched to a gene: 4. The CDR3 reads CASSLTGGGDYGYTF. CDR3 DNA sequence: TGTGCCAGCAGCTTGACAGGGGGCGGGGACTATGGCTACACCTTC.

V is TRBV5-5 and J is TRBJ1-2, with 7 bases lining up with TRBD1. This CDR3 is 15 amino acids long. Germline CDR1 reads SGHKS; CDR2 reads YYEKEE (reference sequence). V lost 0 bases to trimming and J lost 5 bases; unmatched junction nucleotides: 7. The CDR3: CASSLEIGRGYGYTF. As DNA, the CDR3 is TGTGCCAGCAGCTTGGAGATCGGCAGGGGGTATGGCTACACCTTC. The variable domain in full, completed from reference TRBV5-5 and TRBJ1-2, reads DAGVTQSPTHLIKTRGQQVTLRCSPISGHKSVSWYQQVLGQGPQFIFQYYEKEERGRGNFPDRFSARQFPNYSSELNVNALLLGDSALYLCASSLEIGRGYGYTFGSGTRLTVV.

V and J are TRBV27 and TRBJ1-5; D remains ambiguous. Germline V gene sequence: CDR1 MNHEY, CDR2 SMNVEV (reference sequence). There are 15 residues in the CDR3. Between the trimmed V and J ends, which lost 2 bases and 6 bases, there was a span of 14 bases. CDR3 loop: CASSLGEPGTQPQHF. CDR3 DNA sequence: TGTGCCAGCAGTTTAGGGGAGCCAGGTACTCAGCCCCAGCATTTT.